This T cell receptor (beta chain) stems from a study of OX40 agonist ivuxolimab in advanced cancers. Study information: A history of anti-PD-1, anti-PD-L1 or anti-CTLA-4 therapy was acceptable, and approximately 39% had some. Findings and caveats of the study: No determination was made of the antigen specificity of the expanded peripheral T cells.

Sequenced by immunoSEQ multiplex PCR; TCRdb stores in-frame clones only, minus some. The table has 25,000 or so clones, around 90% seen once. The count of this clone is one. The target antigen is unknown. The sample was CD4+ or CD8+ T cells sorted from blood, taken in a trial of the OX40 agonist ivuxolimab. This TCR derives from an adult with an advanced solid tumor such as melanoma, head and neck, liver or kidney cancer.

CDR3 coding DNA: TGTGCCAGCAGCTCCCGGACAGGGCCCCTGGCCGGGGAGCTGTTTTTT. Amino acids: CASSSRTGPLAGELFF. The chain has TRBV11-3 and TRBJ2-2, with 8 bases aligning to TRBD1. The CDR3 consists of 16 residues. From germline, CDR1 is SGHNT and CDR2 YENEEA. The V gene end was trimmed by 4 bases and the J gene end by 6 bases; junction bases not matched to a gene: 10.